This T cell receptor (beta chain) emerged from a study of CD8 T cells in Susac syndrome. Study outcomes and limitations: Regarding the TCR sequencing and HLA analysis, the study admitted that a relatively small number of individuals were involved.

Random hexamers were used to reverse transcribe the RNA input (0.5 to 1 ug). Amplification of TCR beta CDR3 across 54 Vbeta and 13 Jbeta was performed with immunoSEQ multiplex PCR. TCRdb redid the calling of the immunoSEQ multiplex PCR reads with MiXCR, one entry per CDR3 protein. The table records more than 250,000 distinct CDR3 sequences, 92% of them present only once. A single count supports this clonotype. The antigen remains undetermined. Germline CDR1 reads SNHLY; CDR2 reads FYNNEI. This CDR3 has 12 residues. Trimming shortened V by 2 bases and J by 11 bases, and 12 bases separated the two germline ends.

The genes are TRBV2 and TRBJ1-1, with no clear D. This TCR derives from a human donor with multiple sclerosis. The sequenced sample consisted of CD4+ T cells from PBMCs. The CDR3 is CASSESGREAFF. The CDR3 nucleotides are TGTGCCAGCAGTGAATCCGGTCGGGAGGCTTTCTTT.